These 6 T cell receptor beta chains share one sample of origin, sequenced in a study of T-cell memory formation after mild COVID-19. One entry per CDR3 protein results from TCRdb running MiXCR on the 5' RACE reads. Of fewer than 450,000 distinct CDR3 sequences in the sample, 20% to 30% were seen once. What was sequenced was PBMCs or a T cell subset sorted from them (not recorded which). The receptors originated from an adult woman who had mild COVID-19 (a few samples of this study predate the infection). Cell type and time point are not known.

Of note for this clonotype: At one of its ends the junction is not consistent with the germline gene, which may arise from a read error. The chain has TRBV20-1 and TRBJ2-7; either TRBD1 or TRBD2 may supply D (5 bases each). CDR1 is DFQATT and CDR2 is SNEGSKA in the germline V gene (reference sequence). The CDR3 contains 12 residues. CDR3 amino acids: CSARGTSFEQYF. The DNA for the CDR3 is TGCAGTGCTAGGGGGACCTCCTTCGAGCAGTACTTC.

The chain has TRBV7-2 and TRBJ1-5, with D unclear. V was pared by 1 base and J by 3 bases, with 10 bases between. CDR1 and CDR2 (germline): SGHTA, FQGNSA. The CDR3 contains 15 residues. CDR3 nucleotides: TGTGCCAGCAGCTTAGAAGGAGGTTACAATCAGCCCCAGCATTTT. Its protein is CASSLEGGYNQPQHF.

In this sample, this clonotype turned up many times. The rearrangement links TRBV28 to TRBJ2-2; 9 bases agree with TRBD1. The CDR3 is 16 amino acids. The ends lost 5 bases at V and 3 bases at J; junction bases unmatched: 7. Germline V gene data show CDR1 as MDHEN and CDR2 as SYDVKM. In DNA form, the CDR3 reads TGTGCCAGCAGTCCCCCCGGGACAGGGTACACCGGGGAGCTGTTTTTT. Protein product: CASSPPGTGYTGELFF.

V usage is TRBV3-1 and J usage is TRBJ2-6; TRBD2 might be the D (5 bases). V dropped 4 bases and J dropped 4 bases, with 11 bases sitting between them. Germline lookup yields CDR1 LGHDT and CDR2 YNNKEL (reference sequence). The CDR3 is 15 amino acids. CDR3 DNA sequence: TGTGCCAGCAGCCGCGGGCAAGCGGGGGCCAACGTCCTGACTTTC. Translating it yields CASSRGQAGANVLTF.

In its sample, this clonotype was seen a few times. The chain links TRBV6-5 to TRBJ1-1; D might be TRBD1 (6 bases). Trimming took off 6 bases at V and 8 bases at J, with 19 bases between the two ends. Germline CDR1 and CDR2: MNHEY and SVGAGI. This CDR3 comprises 14 residues. The CDR3: CASSPTGTLPEAFF. CDR3 coding DNA: TGTGCCAGCAGCCCCACCGGGACACTTCCGGAAGCTTTCTTT.

Only a few counts were recorded for this clonotype. The chain carries TRBV7-2 and TRBJ1-2; possibly TRBD1 for D (5 bases). Germline CDR1 SGHTA, CDR2 FQGNSA. CDR3 length: 14 amino acids. V was trimmed by 4 bases and J by 5 bases, leaving 14 bases between them. This chain's CDR3 is CASSYRGEGYGYTF. CDR3 DNA sequence: TGTGCCAGCAGCTACCGAGGGGAGGGTTATGGCTACACCTTC.